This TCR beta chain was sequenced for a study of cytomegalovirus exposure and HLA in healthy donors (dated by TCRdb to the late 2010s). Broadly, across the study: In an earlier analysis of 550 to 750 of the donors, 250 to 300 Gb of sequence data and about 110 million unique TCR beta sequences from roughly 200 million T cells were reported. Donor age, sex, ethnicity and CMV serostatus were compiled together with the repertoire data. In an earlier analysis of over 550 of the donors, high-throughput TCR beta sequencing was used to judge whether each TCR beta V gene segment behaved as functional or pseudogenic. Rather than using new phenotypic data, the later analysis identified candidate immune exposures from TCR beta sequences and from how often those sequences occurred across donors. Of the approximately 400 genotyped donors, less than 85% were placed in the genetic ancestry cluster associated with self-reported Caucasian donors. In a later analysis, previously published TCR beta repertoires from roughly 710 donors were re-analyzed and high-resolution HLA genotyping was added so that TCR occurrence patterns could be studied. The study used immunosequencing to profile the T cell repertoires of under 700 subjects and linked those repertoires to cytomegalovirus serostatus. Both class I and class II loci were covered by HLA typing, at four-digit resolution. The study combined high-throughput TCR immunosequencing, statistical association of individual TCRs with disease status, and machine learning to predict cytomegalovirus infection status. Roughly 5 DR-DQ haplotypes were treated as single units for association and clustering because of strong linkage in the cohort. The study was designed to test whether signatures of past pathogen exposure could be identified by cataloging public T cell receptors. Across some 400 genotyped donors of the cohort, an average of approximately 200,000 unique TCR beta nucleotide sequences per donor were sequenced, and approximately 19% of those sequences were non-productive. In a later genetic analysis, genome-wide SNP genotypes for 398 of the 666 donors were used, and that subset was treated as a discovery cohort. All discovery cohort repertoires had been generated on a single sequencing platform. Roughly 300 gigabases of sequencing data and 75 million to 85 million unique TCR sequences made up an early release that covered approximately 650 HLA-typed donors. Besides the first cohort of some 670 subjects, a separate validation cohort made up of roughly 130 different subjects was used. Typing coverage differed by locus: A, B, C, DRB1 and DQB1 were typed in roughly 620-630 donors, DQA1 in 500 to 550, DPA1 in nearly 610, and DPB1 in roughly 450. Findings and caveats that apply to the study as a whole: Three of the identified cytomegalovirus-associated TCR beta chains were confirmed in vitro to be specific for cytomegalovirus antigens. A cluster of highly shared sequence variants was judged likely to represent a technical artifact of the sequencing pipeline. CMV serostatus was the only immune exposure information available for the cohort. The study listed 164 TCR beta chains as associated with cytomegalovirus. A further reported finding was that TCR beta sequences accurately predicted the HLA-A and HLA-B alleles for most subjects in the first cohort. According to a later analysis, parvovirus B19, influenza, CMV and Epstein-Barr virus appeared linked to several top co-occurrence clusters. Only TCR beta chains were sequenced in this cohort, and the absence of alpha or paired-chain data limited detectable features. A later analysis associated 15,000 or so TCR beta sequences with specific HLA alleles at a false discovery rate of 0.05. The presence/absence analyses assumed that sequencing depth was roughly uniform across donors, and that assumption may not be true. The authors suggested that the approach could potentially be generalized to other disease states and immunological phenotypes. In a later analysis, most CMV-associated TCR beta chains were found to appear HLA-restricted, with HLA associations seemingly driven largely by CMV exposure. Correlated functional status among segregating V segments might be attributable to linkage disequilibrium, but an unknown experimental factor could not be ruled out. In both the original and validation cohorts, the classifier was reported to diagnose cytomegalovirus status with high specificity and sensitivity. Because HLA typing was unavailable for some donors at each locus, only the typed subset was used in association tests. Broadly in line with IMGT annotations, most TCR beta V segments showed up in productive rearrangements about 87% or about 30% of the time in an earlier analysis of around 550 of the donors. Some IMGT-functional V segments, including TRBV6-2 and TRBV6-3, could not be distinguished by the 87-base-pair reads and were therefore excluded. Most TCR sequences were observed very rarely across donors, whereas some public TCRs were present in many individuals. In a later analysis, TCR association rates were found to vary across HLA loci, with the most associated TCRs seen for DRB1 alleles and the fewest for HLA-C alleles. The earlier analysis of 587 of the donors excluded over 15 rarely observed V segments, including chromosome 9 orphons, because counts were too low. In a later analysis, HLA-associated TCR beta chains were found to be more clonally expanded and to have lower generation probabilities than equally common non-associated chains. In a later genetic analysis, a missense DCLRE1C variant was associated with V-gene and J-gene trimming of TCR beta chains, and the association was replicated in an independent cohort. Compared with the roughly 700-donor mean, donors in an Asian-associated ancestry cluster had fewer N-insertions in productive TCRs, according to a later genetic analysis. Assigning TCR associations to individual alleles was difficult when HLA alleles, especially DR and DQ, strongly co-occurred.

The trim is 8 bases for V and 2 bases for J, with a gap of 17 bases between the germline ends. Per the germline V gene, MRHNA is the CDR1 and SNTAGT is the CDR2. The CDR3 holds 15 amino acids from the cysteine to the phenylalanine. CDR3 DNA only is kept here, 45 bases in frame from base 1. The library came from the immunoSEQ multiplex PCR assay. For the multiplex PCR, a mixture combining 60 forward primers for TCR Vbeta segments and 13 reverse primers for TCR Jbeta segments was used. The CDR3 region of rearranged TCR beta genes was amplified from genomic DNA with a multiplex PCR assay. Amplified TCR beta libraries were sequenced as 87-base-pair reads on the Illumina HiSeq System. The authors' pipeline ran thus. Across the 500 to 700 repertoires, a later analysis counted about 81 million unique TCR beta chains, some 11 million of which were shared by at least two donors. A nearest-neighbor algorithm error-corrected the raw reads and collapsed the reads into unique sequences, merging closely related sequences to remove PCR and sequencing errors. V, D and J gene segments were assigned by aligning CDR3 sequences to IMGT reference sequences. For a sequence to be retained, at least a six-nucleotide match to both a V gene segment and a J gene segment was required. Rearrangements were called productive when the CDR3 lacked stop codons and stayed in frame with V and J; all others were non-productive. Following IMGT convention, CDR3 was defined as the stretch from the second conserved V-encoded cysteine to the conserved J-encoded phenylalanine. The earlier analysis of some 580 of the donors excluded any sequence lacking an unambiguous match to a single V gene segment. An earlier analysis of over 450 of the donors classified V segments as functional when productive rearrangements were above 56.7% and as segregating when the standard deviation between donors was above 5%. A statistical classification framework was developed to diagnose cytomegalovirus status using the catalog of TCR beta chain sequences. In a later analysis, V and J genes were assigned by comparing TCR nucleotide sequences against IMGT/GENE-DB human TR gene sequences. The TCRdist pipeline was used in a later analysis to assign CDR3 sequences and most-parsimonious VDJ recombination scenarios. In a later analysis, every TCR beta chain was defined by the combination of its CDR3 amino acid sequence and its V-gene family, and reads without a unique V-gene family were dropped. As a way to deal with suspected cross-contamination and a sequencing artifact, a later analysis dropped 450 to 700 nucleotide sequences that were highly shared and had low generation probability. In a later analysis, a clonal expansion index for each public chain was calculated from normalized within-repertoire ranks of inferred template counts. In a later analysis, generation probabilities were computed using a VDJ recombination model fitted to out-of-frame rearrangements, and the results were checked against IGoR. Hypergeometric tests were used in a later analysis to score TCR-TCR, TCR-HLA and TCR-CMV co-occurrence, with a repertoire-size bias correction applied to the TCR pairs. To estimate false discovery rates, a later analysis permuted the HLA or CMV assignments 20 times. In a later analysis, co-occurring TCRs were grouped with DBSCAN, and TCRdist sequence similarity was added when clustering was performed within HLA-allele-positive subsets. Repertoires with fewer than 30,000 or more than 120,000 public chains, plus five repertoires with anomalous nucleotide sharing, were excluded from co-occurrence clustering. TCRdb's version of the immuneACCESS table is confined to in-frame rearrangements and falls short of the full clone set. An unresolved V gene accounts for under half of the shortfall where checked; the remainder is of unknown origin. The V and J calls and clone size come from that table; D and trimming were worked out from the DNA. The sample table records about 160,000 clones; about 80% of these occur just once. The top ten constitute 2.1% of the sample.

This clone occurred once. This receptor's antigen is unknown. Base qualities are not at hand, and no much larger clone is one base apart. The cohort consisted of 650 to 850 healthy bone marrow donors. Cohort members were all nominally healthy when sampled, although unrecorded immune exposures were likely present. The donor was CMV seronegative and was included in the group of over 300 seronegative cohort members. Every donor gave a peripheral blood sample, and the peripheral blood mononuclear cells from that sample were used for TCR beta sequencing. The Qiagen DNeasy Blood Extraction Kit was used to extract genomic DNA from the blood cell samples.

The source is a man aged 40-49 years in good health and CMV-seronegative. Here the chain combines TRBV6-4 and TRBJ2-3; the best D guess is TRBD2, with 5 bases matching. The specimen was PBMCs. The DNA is TGTGCCAGCCGCCCAGGACTTTCCTTCACAGATACGCAGTATTTT. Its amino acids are CASRPGLSFTDTQYF.